These 21 T cell receptor beta chains were sequenced from one sample in a study of control samples from healthy donors and cancer patients. The table came from immunoSEQ multiplex PCR; TCRdb's copy has only in-frame clones and leaves some out. The table has approximately 89,000 clones, around 85% seen once. The sequencing sample was made of blood. The origin of the receptors is a woman between 40 and 55 years old in good health.

CDR3 protein: CASREGRVIDTQYF. CDR3 in DNA: TGTGCCAGCAGGGAGGGCCGGGTCATAGATACGCAGTATTTT. This chain connects TRBV2 to TRBJ2-3, with D possibly being TRBD2 (6 bases). Germline CDR1 SNHLY, CDR2 FYNNEI. This CDR3 has 14 residues. The germline V and J ends were trimmed by 6 bases and 5 bases, with 15 bases remaining between them.

CDR3 nucleotide sequence: TGTGCCAGCAGCGTAGGCCAGGGGGCCGTTGGTGGCTACACCTTC. This sequence encodes CASSVGQGAVGGYTF. This sequence joins TRBV9 and TRBJ1-2, with 8 positions matching TRBD1. The germline gives CDR1 SGDLS, CDR2 YYNGEE. Trimming took 0 bases from V and 7 from J; bases not matched to a gene: 8. The CDR3 sequence is 15 residues long.

The rearrangement joins TRBV7-2 to TRBJ2-5, with TRBD2 as a possible D gene (6 bases). The germline V gene has CDR1 SGHTA and CDR2 FQGNSA. The CDR3 totals 16 residues. V was pared by 1 base and J by 4 bases, with 16 bases between. This chain's CDR3 is CASSLVGRAGRETQYF. Here the CDR3 DNA reads TGTGCCAGCAGCTTAGTGGGCAGGGCGGGGAGAGAGACCCAGTACTTC.

The chain recombines TRBV5-5 with TRBJ1-5; D is unresolved. Trimming shortened V by 4 bases and J by 0 bases, and 11 bases separated the two germline ends. The CDR3 is 15 amino acids. Germline-derived CDR1 and CDR2 are SGHKS and YYEKEE (reference sequence). The CDR3 sequence: CASSVTPYSNQPQHF. In DNA, the CDR3 is TGTGCCAGCAGCGTTACACCCTATAGCAATCAGCCCCAGCATTTT.

The genes are TRBV5-1 and TRBJ2-5, with D possibly matching TRBD2 (5 bases). CDR3 length: 13 amino acids. Deletions cut 3 bases from V and 1 base from J, with 7 bases between. The V gene's germline CDR1 is SGHRS and CDR2 YFSETQ. CDR3 loop: CASSSGIQETQYF. CDR3 in DNA: TGCGCCAGCAGCTCCGGGATCCAAGAGACCCAGTACTTC.

The chain joins TRBV7-9 to TRBJ2-4; TRBD2 might be the D (6 bases). The CDR3 is made up of 16 amino acids. Germline V gene sequence: CDR1 SEHNR, CDR2 FQNEAQ (reference sequence). Trimming cost V 5 bases and J 0 bases, with 14 bases left between them. This chain's CDR3 is CASSPRPGVAKNIQYF. For the CDR3, the DNA is TGTGCCAGCAGCCCCCGCCCGGGGGTAGCCAAAAACATTCAGTACTTC.

The CDR3: CASSFRAGGLDTQYF. DNA of the CDR3: TGCGCCAGCAGCTTTCGAGCGGGGGGGCTGGATACGCAGTATTTT. This sequence joins TRBV5-1 and TRBJ2-3, with TRBD2 matching 10 bases. This CDR3 comprises 15 residues. Germline CDR1 and CDR2: SGHRS and YFSETQ. Trimming removed 2 bases from V and 6 bases from J; junction bases left unmatched: 6. Full variable domain (outside the CDR3, taken from reference TRBV5-1 and TRBJ2-3): KAGVTQTPRYLIKTRGQQVTLSCSPISGHRSVSWYQQTPGQGLQFLFEYFSETQRNKGNFPGRFSGRQFSNSRSEMNVSTLELGDSALYLCASSFRAGGLDTQYFGPGTRLTVL.

This sequence joins TRBV5-6 and TRBJ2-7, with 9 positions matching TRBD1. J gave up 1 base and V 4 bases, and 3 bases lay outside the gene matches. This CDR3 spans 14 amino acids. Per germline, CDR1 SGHDT and CDR2 YYEEEE. CDR3 DNA sequence: TGTGCCAGCAGCGTGGGACAGGGTTCCTACGAGCAGTACTTC. Translated: CASSVGQGSYEQYF.

V gene TRBV2 combines with J gene TRBJ2-7, with a possible D match to TRBD1 (6 bases). The germline CDR1 and CDR2 sequences are SNHLY and FYNNEI. V was cut by 6 bases and J by 3 bases, with 12 bases left in between. This CDR3 contains 13 residues. Written as DNA, the CDR3 is TGTGCCAGCAGGGACGGGACAATCTACGAGCAGTACTTC. Its protein product is CASRDGTIYEQYF.

This sequence joins TRBV7-2 and TRBJ2-4, with 8 bases identical to TRBD1. The CDR3 spans 19 residues. Germline trimming cut 1 base from V and 1 base from J; bases unmatched to any gene: 12. Germline CDR1 SGHTA, CDR2 FQGNSA. The CDR3 sequence is CASSLDQGRGRAAKNIQYF. The CDR3 region has the DNA TGTGCCAGCAGCTTAGACCAGGGCAGGGGGCGCGCGGCCAAAAACATTCAGTACTTC.

This clone was seen once. The V and J genes are TRBV5-1 and TRBJ2-1; 8 bases align to TRBD2. Trimming took 0 bases from V and 3 from J; bases not matched to a gene: 2. The CDR3 contains 15 residues. Germline values: CDR1 SGHRS, CDR2 YFSETQ. As DNA, the CDR3 is TGCGCCAGCAGCTTGGTGGGGACTAGCTACAATGAGCAGTTCTTC. This translates into CASSLVGTSYNEQFF.

The chain is built from TRBV19 and TRBJ1-2; D gene ambiguous. The CDR3 sequence is 14 residues long. The germline V and J ends were trimmed by 1 base and 5 bases, with 11 bases remaining between them. The germline CDR1 and CDR2 sequences are LNHDA and SQIVND (reference sequence). CDR3 sequence reads: CASSIGPQQYGYTF. As DNA, the CDR3 is TGTGCCAGTAGTATAGGCCCTCAACAGTATGGCTACACCTTC.

This chain joins TRBV3-1 (or the pseudogene TRBV3-2) and TRBJ1-3, with D possibly TRBD1 on 5 matching bases. With 7 bases removed from V and 0 bases from J, the gap between germline ends came to 7 bases. This CDR3 comprises 13 residues. Germline CDR1 LGHDT, CDR2 YNNKEL (reference sequence). The CDR3 is CASNRGSGNTIYF. CDR3 sequence (DNA): TGTGCCAGCAATAGGGGCTCTGGAAACACCATATATTTT.

The CDR3 sequence is CASSFTLAGVSNEQFF. CDR3 bases: TGTGCCAGCAGCTTCACACTAGCGGGGGTCAGCAATGAGCAGTTCTTC. This chain connects TRBV7-8 to TRBJ2-1; 11 bases match TRBD2. The CDR3 runs to 16 residues. V trimming: 3 bases; J trimming: 6 bases; junction bases outside the gene matches: 7. The germline CDR1 and CDR2 sequences are SGHVS and FQNEAQ.

This chain uses TRBV3-1 (or the pseudogene TRBV3-2) with TRBJ2-3; D may be TRBD2 (6 bases). Per germline, CDR1 LGHDT and CDR2 YNNKEL (reference sequence). Trimming left V 4 bases short and J 8 bases short, with 28 bases between. This CDR3 spans 18 amino acids. This CDR3 reads CASSPFQAGTQSGCTQYF. The DNA of the CDR3 is TGTGCCAGCAGCCCCTTTCAGGCCGGGACTCAATCTGGGTGTACGCAGTATTTT.

This chain uses TRBV5-4 with TRBJ2-2; 8 nucleotides agree with TRBD1. Germline CDR1 reads SGHNT; CDR2 reads YYREEE (reference sequence). The CDR3 is made up of 16 amino acids. V shed 4 bases and J 1 base; nucleotides not matched to a gene: 6. This CDR3 is CASSPDRGGNTGELFF. Here the CDR3 DNA reads TGTGCCAGCAGCCCAGACAGGGGTGGGAACACCGGGGAGCTGTTTTTT.

J is TRBJ2-2 and V is TRBV3-1 (or the pseudogene TRBV3-2); 7 positions agree with TRBD2. V shed 2 bases, J shed 5 bases, and the junction held 20 bases outside the gene matches. This CDR3 contains 20 residues. Per the germline V gene, CDR1 is LGHDT and CDR2 is YNNKEL (reference sequence). Here the CDR3 DNA reads TGTGCCAGCAGCCAACATCATGTCGGATCTAGCGGAAGAGGAACCGGGGAGCTGTTTTTT. Amino acids: CASSQHHVGSSGRGTGELFF.

This chain uses TRBV6-5 with TRBJ1-6; TRBD1 matches at 7 bases. The CDR3 totals 14 residues. The germline V gene encodes CDR1 MNHEY and CDR2 SVGAGI. Germline trimming cut 7 bases from V and 4 bases from J; bases unmatched to any gene: 4. CDR3 coding DNA: TGTGCCAGCACGGGACAGTCTTATAATTCACCCCTCCACTTT. As protein: CASTGQSYNSPLHF.

With regard to this clone: The sample carries other DNA sequences with the same CDR3. The V gene is TRBV6-5, the J gene TRBJ2-7; possibly TRBD1 for D (7 bases). The CDR3 length is 13 residues. CDR1 is MNHEY and CDR2 is SVGAGI in the germline V gene. Trimming cost V 9 bases and J 0 bases, with 12 bases left between them. The DNA of the CDR3 is TGTGCCAGTAGACAGGGACTCTCCTACGAGCAGTACTTC. Translated, it gives CASRQGLSYEQYF.

Comments on this clone: At one of its ends the junction is not consistent with the germline gene, which may arise from a read error. This chain links TRBV10-2 with TRBJ2-7; possible D gene TRBD2, 5 bases. Germline V gives CDR1 WSHSY, CDR2 SAAADI. This CDR3 is built from 13 residues. CDR3 region: CASSESAVYDRDF. The CDR3, as DNA: TGCGCCAGCAGTGAATCAGCGGTCTACGACCGGGACTTC.

The J gene is TRBJ2-3, the V gene TRBV24-1; 8 bases map to TRBD1. This CDR3 is built from 16 residues. V trimming: 6 bases; J trimming: 2 bases; junction bases outside the gene matches: 9. Germline CDR1 reads KGHDR; CDR2 reads SFDVKD. This CDR3 reads CATSSRGRVATDTQYF. The CDR3 DNA reads as TGTGCCACCAGTAGCAGGGGGCGAGTGGCCACAGATACGCAGTATTTT.